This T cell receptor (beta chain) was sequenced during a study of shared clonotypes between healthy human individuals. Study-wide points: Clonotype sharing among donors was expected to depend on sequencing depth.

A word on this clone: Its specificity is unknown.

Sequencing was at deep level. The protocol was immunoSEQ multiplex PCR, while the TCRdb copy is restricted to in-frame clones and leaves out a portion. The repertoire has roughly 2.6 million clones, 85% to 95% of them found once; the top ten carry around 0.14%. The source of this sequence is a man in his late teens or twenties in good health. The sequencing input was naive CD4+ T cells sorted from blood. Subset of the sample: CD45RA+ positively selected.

The CDR3 is CASSLADRGGQETQYF. CDR3 bases: TGTGCCAGCAGCTTGGCAGACAGGGGGGGACAAGAGACCCAGTACTTC. The chain recombines TRBV5-4 with TRBJ2-5; the match to TRBD1 covers 9 bases. Germline V gene data show CDR1 as SGHNT and CDR2 as YYREEE (reference sequence). This CDR3 is 16 amino acids long. V trimming: 0 bases; J trimming: 2 bases; junction bases outside the gene matches: 5.